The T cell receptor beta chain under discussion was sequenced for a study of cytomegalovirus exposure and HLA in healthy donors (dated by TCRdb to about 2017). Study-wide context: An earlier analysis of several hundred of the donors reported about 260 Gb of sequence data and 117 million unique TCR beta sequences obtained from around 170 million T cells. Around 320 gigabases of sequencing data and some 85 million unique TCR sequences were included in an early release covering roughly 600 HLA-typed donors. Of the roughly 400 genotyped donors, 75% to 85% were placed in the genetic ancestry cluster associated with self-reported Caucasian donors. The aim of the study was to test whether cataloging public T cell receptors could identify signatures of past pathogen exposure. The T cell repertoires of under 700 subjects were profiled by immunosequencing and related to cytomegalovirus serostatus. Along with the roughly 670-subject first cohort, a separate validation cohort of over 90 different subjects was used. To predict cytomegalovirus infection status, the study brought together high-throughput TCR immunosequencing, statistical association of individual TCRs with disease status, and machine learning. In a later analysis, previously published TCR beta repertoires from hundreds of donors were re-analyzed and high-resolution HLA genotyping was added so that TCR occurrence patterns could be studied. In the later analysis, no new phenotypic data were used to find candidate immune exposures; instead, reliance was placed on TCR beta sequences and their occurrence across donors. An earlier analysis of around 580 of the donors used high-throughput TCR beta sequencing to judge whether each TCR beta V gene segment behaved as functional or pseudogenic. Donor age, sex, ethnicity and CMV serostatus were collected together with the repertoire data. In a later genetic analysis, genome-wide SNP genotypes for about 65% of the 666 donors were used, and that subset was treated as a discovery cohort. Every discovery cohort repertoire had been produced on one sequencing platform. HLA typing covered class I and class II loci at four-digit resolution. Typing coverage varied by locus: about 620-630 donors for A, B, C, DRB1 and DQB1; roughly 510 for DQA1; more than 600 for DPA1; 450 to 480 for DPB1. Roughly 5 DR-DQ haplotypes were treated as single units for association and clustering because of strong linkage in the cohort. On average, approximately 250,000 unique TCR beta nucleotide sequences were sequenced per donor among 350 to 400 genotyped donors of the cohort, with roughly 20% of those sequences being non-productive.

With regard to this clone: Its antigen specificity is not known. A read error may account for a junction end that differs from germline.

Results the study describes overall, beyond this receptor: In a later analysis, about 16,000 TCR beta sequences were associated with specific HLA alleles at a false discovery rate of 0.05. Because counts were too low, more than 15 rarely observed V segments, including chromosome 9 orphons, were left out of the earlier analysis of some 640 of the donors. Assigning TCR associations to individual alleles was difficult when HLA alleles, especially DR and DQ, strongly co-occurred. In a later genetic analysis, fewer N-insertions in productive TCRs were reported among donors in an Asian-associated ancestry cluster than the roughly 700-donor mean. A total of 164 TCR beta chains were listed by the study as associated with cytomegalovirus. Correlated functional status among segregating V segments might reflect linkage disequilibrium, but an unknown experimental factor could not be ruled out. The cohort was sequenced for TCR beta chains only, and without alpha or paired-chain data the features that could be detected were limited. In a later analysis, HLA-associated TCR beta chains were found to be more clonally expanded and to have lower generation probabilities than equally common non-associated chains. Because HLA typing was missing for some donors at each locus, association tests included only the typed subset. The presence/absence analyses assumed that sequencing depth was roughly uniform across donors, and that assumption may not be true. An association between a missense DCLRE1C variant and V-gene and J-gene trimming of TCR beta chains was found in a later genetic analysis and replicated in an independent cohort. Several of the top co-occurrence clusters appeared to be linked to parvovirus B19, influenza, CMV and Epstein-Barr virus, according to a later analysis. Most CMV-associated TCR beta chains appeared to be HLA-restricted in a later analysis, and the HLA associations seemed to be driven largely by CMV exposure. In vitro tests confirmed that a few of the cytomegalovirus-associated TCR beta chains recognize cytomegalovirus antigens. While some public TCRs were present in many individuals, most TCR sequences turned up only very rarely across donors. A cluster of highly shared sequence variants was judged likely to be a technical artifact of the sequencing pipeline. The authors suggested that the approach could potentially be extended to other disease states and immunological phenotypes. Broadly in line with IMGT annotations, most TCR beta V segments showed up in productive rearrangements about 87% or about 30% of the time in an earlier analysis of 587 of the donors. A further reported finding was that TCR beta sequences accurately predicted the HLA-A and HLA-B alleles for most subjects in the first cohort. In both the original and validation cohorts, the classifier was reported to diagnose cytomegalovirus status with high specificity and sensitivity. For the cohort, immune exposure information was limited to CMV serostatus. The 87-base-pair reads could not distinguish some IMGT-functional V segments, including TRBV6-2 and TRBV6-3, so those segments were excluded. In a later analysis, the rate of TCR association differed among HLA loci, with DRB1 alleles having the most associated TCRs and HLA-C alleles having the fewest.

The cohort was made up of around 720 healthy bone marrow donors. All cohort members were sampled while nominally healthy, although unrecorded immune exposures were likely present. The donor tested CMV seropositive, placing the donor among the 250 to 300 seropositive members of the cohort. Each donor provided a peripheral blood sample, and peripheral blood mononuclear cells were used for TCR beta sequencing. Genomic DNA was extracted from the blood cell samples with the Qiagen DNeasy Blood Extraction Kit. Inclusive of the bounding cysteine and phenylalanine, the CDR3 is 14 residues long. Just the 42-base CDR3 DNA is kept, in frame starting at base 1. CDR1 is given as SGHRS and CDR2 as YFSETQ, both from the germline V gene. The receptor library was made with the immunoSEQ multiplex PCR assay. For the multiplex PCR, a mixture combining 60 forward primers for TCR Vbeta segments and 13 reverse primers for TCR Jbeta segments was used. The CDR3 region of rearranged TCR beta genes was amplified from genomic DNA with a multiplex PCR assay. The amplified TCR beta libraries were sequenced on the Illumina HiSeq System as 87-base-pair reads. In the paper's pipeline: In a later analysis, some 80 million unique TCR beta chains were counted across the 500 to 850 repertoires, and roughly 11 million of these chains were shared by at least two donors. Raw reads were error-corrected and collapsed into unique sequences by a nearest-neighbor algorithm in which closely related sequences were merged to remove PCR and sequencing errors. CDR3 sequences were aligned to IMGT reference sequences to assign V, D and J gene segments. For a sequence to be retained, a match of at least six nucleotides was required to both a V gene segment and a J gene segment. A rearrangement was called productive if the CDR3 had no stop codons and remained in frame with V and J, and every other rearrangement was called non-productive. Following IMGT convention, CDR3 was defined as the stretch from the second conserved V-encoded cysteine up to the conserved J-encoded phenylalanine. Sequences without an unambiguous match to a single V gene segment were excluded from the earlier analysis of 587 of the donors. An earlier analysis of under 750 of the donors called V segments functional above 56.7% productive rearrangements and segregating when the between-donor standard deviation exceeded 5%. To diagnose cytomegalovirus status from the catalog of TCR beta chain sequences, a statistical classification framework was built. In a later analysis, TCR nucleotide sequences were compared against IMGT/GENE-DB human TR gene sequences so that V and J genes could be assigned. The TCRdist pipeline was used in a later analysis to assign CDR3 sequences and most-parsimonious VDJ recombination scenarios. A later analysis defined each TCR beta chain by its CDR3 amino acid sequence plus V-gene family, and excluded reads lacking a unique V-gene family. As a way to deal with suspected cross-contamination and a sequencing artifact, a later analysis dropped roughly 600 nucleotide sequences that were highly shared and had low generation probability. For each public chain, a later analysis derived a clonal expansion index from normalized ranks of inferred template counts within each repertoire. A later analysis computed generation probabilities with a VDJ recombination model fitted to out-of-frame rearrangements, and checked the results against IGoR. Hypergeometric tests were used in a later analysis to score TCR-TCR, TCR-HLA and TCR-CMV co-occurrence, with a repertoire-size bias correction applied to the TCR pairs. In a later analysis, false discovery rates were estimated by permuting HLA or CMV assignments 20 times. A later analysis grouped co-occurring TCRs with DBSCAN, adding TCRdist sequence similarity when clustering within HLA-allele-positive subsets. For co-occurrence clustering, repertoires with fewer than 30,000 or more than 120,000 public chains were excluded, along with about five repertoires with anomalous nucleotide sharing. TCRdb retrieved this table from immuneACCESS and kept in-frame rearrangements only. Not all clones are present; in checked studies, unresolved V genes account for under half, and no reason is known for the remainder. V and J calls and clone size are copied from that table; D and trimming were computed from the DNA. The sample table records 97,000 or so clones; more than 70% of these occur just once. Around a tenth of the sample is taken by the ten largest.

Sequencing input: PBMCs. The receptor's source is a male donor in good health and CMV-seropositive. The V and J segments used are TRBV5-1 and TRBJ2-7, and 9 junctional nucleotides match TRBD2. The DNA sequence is TGCGTCAGCCGCAGGACTAGCGATACCTACGAGCAGTACTTC. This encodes CVSRRTSDTYEQYF.